The present T cell receptor beta chain was sequenced within a study of regulatory T cells in long-lasting Graves disease. This clonotype was observed a few times. Its antigen remains unidentified. An end of the junction differs from the germline gene, which may be a read error. Time point of the sample: newly diagnosed GD, antithyroid drugs for less than 3 months. TCR sequences were obtained from RNA taken from PBMCs. CDR3-region Arm-PCR and iRepertoire HTBI primers produced the TCR beta libraries. TCRdb re-derived calls from the multiplex PCR reads in MiXCR, one entry per CDR3 protein. Among about 460,000 distinct CDR3 sequences listed, approximately 14% were seen once. Study findings and constraints: With a small sample size, accuracy may have been reduced. Persistent Graves' cases showed lower TCR diversity than newly diagnosed cases.

Germline V gene data show CDR1 as SGHAT and CDR2 as FQNNGV. There are 18 residues in the CDR3. These data were also filed under a second study, of T cells in Graves' hyperthyroidism and ophthalmopathy. That publication notes: Stable Graves' hyperthyroidism meant no ophthalmopathy progression within 18 months. Model predictions of ophthalmopathy came a median 6.5 months before onset.

The specimen was peripheral blood mononuclear cells (PBMCs), collected at new diagnosis, from a patient treated with antithyroid drugs. This clonotype was sampled from a woman aged 45 to 65 with Graves disease. The genes are TRBV11-2 and TRBJ2-5; 11 nucleotides agree with TRBD2. The CDR3 region has the DNA TGCGCCAGCAGCCAAGCGACCTTCCCCGCTAGCGGGAGGGAGACCCAGTACTTC. It translates to CASSQATFPASGRETQYF.